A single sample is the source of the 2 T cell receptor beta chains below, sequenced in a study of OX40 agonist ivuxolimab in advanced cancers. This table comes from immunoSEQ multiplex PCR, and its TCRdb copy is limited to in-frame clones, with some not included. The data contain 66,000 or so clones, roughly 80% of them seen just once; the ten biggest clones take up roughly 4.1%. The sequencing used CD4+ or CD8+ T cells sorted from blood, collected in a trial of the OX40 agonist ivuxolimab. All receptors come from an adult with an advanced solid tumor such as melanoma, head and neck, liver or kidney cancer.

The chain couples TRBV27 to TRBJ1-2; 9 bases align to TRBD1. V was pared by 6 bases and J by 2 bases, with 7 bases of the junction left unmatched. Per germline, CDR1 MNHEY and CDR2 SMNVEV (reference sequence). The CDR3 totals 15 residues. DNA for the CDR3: TGTGCCAGCAGCCTATCTGGGACAGGGAACTATGGCTACACCTTC. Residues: CASSLSGTGNYGYTF.

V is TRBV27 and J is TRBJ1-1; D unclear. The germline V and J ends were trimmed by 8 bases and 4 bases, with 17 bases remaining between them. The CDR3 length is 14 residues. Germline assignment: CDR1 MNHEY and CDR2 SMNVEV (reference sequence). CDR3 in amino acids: CASGTRAGSTEAFF. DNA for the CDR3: TGTGCCAGCGGAACACGGGCGGGGAGCACTGAAGCTTTCTTT.